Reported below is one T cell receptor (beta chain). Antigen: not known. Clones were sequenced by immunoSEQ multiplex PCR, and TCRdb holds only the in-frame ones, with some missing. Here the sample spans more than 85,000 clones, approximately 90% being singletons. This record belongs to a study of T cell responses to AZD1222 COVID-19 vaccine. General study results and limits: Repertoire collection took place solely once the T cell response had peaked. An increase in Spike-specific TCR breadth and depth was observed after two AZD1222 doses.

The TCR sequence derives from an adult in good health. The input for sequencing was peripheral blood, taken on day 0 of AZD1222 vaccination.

The CDR3 sequence is CASRPRDPTNEKLFF. For the CDR3, the DNA is TGCGCCAGCAGGCCCCGGGACCCCACTAATGAAAAACTGTTTTTT. The chain couples TRBV23-1 to TRBJ1-4; maybe TRBD1 (5 bases). TRBV23-1 is identified as an open reading frame with a role that is uncertain. With 6 bases removed from V and 2 bases from J, the gap between germline ends came to 13 bases. The CDR3 has 15 amino acids.